The 14 T cell receptor beta chains given below trace back to one sample, sequenced in a study of cytomegalovirus exposure and HLA in healthy donors (dated by TCRdb to 2016 to 2017). The library was made by the immunoSEQ multiplex PCR assay. For the multiplex PCR, a mixture combining 60 forward primers for TCR Vbeta segments and 13 reverse primers for TCR Jbeta segments was used. As stored in TCRdb, this immuneACCESS dataset retains in-frame rearrangements with V and J assigned. A fraction of the clones does not appear; measured against another copy, unresolved V genes explain less than half of the discrepancy, and the remainder lacks a known reason. The data table for this sample lists just over 150,000 clones. The ten largest clones represent over 1% of the sample. Sequenced material: PBMCs. These receptors came from a woman in her sixties or seventies in good health and CMV-seronegative.

J is TRBJ2-7 and V is TRBV5-4; 10 nucleotides line up with TRBD2. Trimming at V came to 0 bases and at J to 2 bases, leaving 2 bases not matched to a gene. The CDR3 is 15 amino acids. Germline V gene sequence: CDR1 SGHNT, CDR2 YYREEE (reference sequence). In nucleotides, the CDR3 is TGTGCCAGCAGCTTGGCAGCGGGGGGGGCCTACGAGCAGTACTTC. Its translation: CASSLAAGGAYEQYF.

The chain is built from TRBV5-1 and TRBJ1-1; a possible D gene is TRBD1 (5 bases). This CDR3 spans 15 amino acids. V gave up 0 bases and J gave up 4 bases, with 13 bases separating them. Germline V gives CDR1 SGHRS, CDR2 YFSETQ. The CDR3 coding sequence is TGCGCCAGCAGCTTGGCGGGGGAGGGGAGCACTGAAGCTTTCTTT. It encodes CASSLAGEGSTEAFF.

The chain couples TRBV29-1 to TRBJ2-1; D gene ambiguous. Trimming left V 3 bases short and J 8 bases short, with 8 bases between. The CDR3 spans 11 residues. Germline V CDR1 and CDR2: SQVTM, ANQGSEA. The CDR3 sequence is CSVDPNDEQFF. For the CDR3, the DNA is TGCAGCGTTGATCCTAACGATGAGCAGTTCTTC.

This sequence joins TRBV5-6 and TRBJ2-2, with 9 bases that match TRBD1. In germline, CDR1 is SGHDT, CDR2 YYEEEE. The ends lost 3 bases at V and 5 bases at J; junction bases unmatched: 8. This CDR3 comprises 16 residues. The CDR3: CASSSGDRAITGELFF. The CDR3 DNA reads TGTGCCAGCAGCTCGGGGGACAGGGCGATTACCGGGGAGCTGTTTTTT.

The genes are TRBV7-2 and TRBJ2-2, with D possibly being TRBD1 (5 bases). V was trimmed by 6 bases and J by 4 bases, leaving 12 bases between them. This CDR3 spans 14 amino acids. Per the germline V gene, CDR1 is SGHTA and CDR2 is FQGNSA. In nucleotides, the CDR3 is TGTGCCAGCAGTTATCAGGGTGCCACCGGGGAGCTGTTTTTT. It specifies CASSYQGATGELFF.

The genes are TRBV9 and TRBJ1-1; D not resolved. The germline V gene encodes CDR1 SGDLS and CDR2 YYNGEE. Trimming left V 5 bases short and J 4 bases short, with 15 bases between. This CDR3 has 14 residues. DNA of the CDR3: TGTGCCAGCAGTCGCTCAATGGCCAGCACTGAAGCTTTCTTT. Translated: CASSRSMASTEAFF.

J is TRBJ2-1 and V is TRBV5-4; 12 positions match TRBD2. Germline lookup yields CDR1 SGHNT and CDR2 YYREEE (reference sequence). This CDR3 has 17 amino acids. The V and J ends lost 3 bases and 7 bases, in that order; junction bases with no gene match: 11. The CDR3 sequence: CASSWVPTSGSRNEQFF. CDR3 DNA: TGTGCCAGCAGCTGGGTCCCGACTAGCGGGAGCCGGAATGAGCAGTTCTTC.

The chain couples TRBV4-1 to TRBJ2-5; D might be TRBD1 (6 bases). The J call may be incorrect, as the DNA end agrees better with TRBJ2-7. This CDR3 is built from 14 residues. Germline-derived CDR1 and CDR2 are MGHRA and YSYEKL. The CDR3 reads CASSQVIGGNEQYF. CDR3 DNA: TGCGCCAGCAGCCAAGTAATAGGGGGAAACGAGCAGTACTTC.

V is TRBV11-3 and J is TRBJ2-3, with D perhaps TRBD1 (6 bases). Germline CDR1 is SGHNT and CDR2 is YENEEA. The CDR3 consists of 14 residues. The V gene lost 3 bases and the J gene lost 1 base, with 8 bases spanning the gap. The CDR3 is CASSFRGGTDTQYF. Written as DNA, the CDR3 is TGTGCCAGCAGCTTCAGGGGTGGCACAGATACGCAGTATTTT.

The J gene is TRBJ2-1, the V gene TRBV12-5; 7 bases match TRBD1. CDR3 length equals 12 residues. CDR1 is LGHNT and CDR2 is FRNRAP in the germline V gene. Trimming cost V 5 bases and J 15 bases; bases outside gene matches: 10. CDR3 amino acids: CASGLDRVSTFF. The CDR3, as DNA: TGTGCTAGTGGTCTCGACAGGGTATCTACGTTCTTC.

The V and J genes are TRBV19 and TRBJ2-3; D is perhaps TRBD2 (6 bases). The V gene's germline CDR1 is LNHDA and CDR2 SQIVND (reference sequence). The CDR3 contains 15 residues. V was cut by 4 bases and J by 5 bases, with 16 bases left in between. The CDR3 bases are TGTGCCAGTAGTAGGCCACAGCATAGCGGAGATACGCAGTATTTT. It encodes CASSRPQHSGDTQYF.

This chain joins TRBV29-1 and TRBJ1-2; TRBD1 agrees at 10 bases. This CDR3 has 11 amino acids. Per germline, CDR1 SQVTM and CDR2 ANQGSEA. The J segment lost 7 bases and the V segment lost 7 bases, leaving 3 bases of the junction unmatched. CDR3 in amino acids: CSAGQGTGYTF. DNA of the CDR3: TGCAGCGCGGGACAGGGGACTGGCTACACCTTC.

The chain combines TRBV10-3 with TRBJ1-1; 10 nucleotides agree with TRBD1. The CDR3 has 16 residues. Trimming cost V 7 bases and J 0 bases; bases outside gene matches: 8. Germline loops: CDR1 ENHRY, CDR2 SYGVKD. CDR3 nucleotide sequence: TGTGCCATCACCCGCGGACAGGGGGGATTGAACACTGAAGCTTTCTTT. Translating gives CAITRGQGGLNTEAFF.

The J gene is TRBJ2-7, the V gene TRBV4-3; TRBD1 matches 7 bases. The CDR3 spans 17 residues. In germline, CDR1 is LGHNA, CDR2 YSLEER. The junction had 10 bases not matched to a gene; V was cut back by 0 bases and J by 2 bases. The CDR3 coding sequence is TGCGCCAGCAGCCAAGATACCGAGGGGGCTAAAGCCTACGAGCAGTACTTC. Translating gives CASSQDTEGAKAYEQYF.